This entry lists 13 T cell receptor beta chains sequenced from one sample in a study of cytomegalovirus exposure and HLA in healthy donors. Use of 60 Vbeta and 13 Jbeta primers characterized the PCR. TCRdb keeps only in-frame clones here, not all; method: immunoSEQ multiplex PCR. The table lists fewer than 150,000 clones, just over 15% of them singletons. The sample was PBMCs. The receptors come from a woman younger than 35 in good health and CMV-seronegative.

This clone has a handful of counts. The chain combines TRBV21-1 with TRBJ1-2. TRBV21-1 is labeled a pseudogene. There are 15 residues in the CDR3. The chain's CDR3 is CASSPRGGFVEGYTF. CDR3 coding DNA: TGTGCCAGCAGCCCCCGGGGGGGGTTTGTTGAGGGCTACACCTTC.

This clone was counted many times. The chain recombines TRBV4-2 with TRBJ2-3; 8 nucleotides match TRBD2. V trimming: 3 bases; J trimming: 2 bases; junction bases outside the gene matches: 4. Germline CDR1 is LGHNA and CDR2 is YNFKEQ. CDR3 length: 15 amino acids. CDR3 coding DNA: TGTGCCAGCAGCCAGGGTAGCGGGGACACAGATACGCAGTATTTT. Amino acid sequence: CASSQGSGDTDTQYF.

The chain couples TRBV15 to TRBJ1-5; TRBD1 matches 10 bases. This CDR3 contains 15 residues. The V segment lost 6 bases and the J segment 6 bases; nucleotides outside the gene matches: 8. Germline CDR1 LNHNV, CDR2 YYDKDF (reference sequence). The CDR3 loop reads CATRNGTGEVQPQHF. DNA of the CDR3: TGTGCCACCAGAAACGGGACAGGGGAAGTTCAGCCCCAGCATTTT.

This chain connects TRBV30 to TRBJ1-1, with D possibly matching TRBD1 (5 bases). There are 15 residues in the CDR3. The V gene's germline CDR1 is GTSNPN and CDR2 SVGIG (reference sequence). The ends were cut back, 2 bases at V and 3 bases at J, with 16 bases in the middle. In nucleotides, the CDR3 is TGTGCCTGGAGTTCAGGGTTCCAGCCGGACACTGAAGCTTTCTTT. Translated: CAWSSGFQPDTEAFF.

J is TRBJ1-5 and V is TRBV5-4; the D is unclear. This CDR3 comprises 15 residues. Per germline, CDR1 SGHNT and CDR2 YYREEE (reference sequence). Trimming removed 5 bases from V and 2 bases from J, with 14 bases in between. CDR3 region: CASSPDPGGNQPQHF. In DNA, the CDR3 is TGTGCCAGCAGTCCGGACCCCGGGGGCAATCAGCCCCAGCATTTT.

The rearrangement joins TRBV29-1 to TRBJ2-3, with D unclear. The V end was cut by 2 bases, the J end by 9 bases, with 9 bases between. From germline, CDR1 is SQVTM and CDR2 ANQGSEA. The CDR3 is 11 residues long. The CDR3 here is CSVEMRLTQYF. The CDR3 DNA reads as TGCAGCGTTGAAATGAGGCTGACGCAGTATTTT.

The chain joins TRBV28 to TRBJ1-1, with unresolved D. The length of the CDR3 is 14 residues. Germline-derived CDR1 and CDR2 are MDHEN and SYDVKM. The V gene lost 2 bases and the J gene lost 4 bases, with 11 bases spanning the gap. The CDR3 is CASSLDNTPTEAFF. The CDR3 nucleotides are TGTGCCAGCAGTTTAGATAACACCCCCACTGAAGCTTTCTTT.

This clone was seen more than once but under ten times. This chain connects TRBV9 to TRBJ2-1; TRBD2 matches at 9 bases. The V and J ends lost 6 bases and 8 bases, in that order; junction bases with no gene match: 6. The CDR3 loop spans 13 amino acids. CDR1 SGDLS and CDR2 YYNGEE come from the germline V gene. The CDR3 nucleotides read TGTGCCAGCAATAGCGGGAGAGAGGATGAGCAGTTCTTC. The encoded protein is CASNSGREDEQFF.

The rearrangement joins TRBV5-1 to TRBJ2-7, with TRBD2 matching over 11 bases. V lost 4 bases and J lost 7; bases outside the gene matches: 7. Looked up from germline, CDR1 is SGHRS and CDR2 is YFSETQ. The CDR3 extends over 14 amino acids. CDR3 DNA: TGCGCCAGCAGCCCGACTAGCGGGGCGGCTGAGCAGTACTTC. This sequence encodes CASSPTSGAAEQYF. The whole variable domain, filled in from reference TRBV5-1 and TRBJ2-7, reads KAGVTQTPRYLIKTRGQQVTLSCSPISGHRSVSWYQQTPGQGLQFLFEYFSETQRNKGNFPGRFSGRQFSNSRSEMNVSTLELGDSALYLCASSPTSGAAEQYFGPGTRLTVT.

CDR3 sequence: CASSLSRTSGGMNTQYF. In DNA form, the CDR3 reads TGTGCCAGCAGCCTATCAAGGACTAGCGGCGGCATGAATACGCAGTATTTT. The chain recombines TRBV11-2 with TRBJ2-3; TRBD2 agrees at 10 bases. CDR3 length equals 17 residues. The V segment lost 5 bases and the J segment 7 bases; nucleotides outside the gene matches: 15. Germline V gene sequence: CDR1 SGHAT, CDR2 FQNNGV.

As for this clone: Sequence at one end of the junction differs from germline and may be a read error. The rearrangement joins TRBV7-9 to TRBJ2-7; perhaps TRBD2 as D (5 bases). Germline CDR1 SEHNR, CDR2 FQNEAQ (reference sequence). This CDR3 region has 11 residues. The CDR3 nucleotides read TGTGCCAGCAGCGTCGGACTCCTGGTATCGTTC. This gives the protein CASSVGLLVSF.

The sample holds a few counts of this clone. This rearrangement joins TRBV4-2 to TRBJ2-5; perhaps TRBD2 as D (7 bases). Germline lookup yields CDR1 LGHNA and CDR2 YNFKEQ. V was trimmed by 1 base and J by 1 base, leaving 10 bases between them. CDR3 length equals 15 residues. The CDR3 sequence: CASSQARGGQETQYF. CDR3 coding DNA: TGTGCCAGCAGCCAAGCGAGGGGGGGCCAAGAGACCCAGTACTTC.

The chain recombines TRBV9 with TRBJ1-2; 9 bases align to TRBD1. The germline V gene encodes CDR1 SGDLS and CDR2 YYNGEE. J was trimmed by 4 bases and V by 4 bases; bases with no gene match: 8. The CDR3 totals 15 residues. In DNA form, the CDR3 reads TGTGCCAGCAGCCGATTGGGGACAGGGATCTATGGCTACACCTTC. Its protein is CASSRLGTGIYGYTF. Filled out from reference TRBV9 and TRBJ1-2, the complete variable domain reads DSGVTQTPKHLITATGQRVTLRCSPRSGDLSVYWYQQSLDQGLQFLIQYYNGEERAKGNILERFSAQQFPDLHSELNLSSLELGDSALYFCASSRLGTGIYGYTFGSGTRLTVV.